The clone carrying this T cell receptor (beta chain) was counted at least ten times. Its antigen is still unknown. The sample is drawn from a study of identical twins. General observations from the study: Models predicted too little out-of-frame TCR alpha sharing in monozygotic twins. Rather than following the same donors, the conclusions depended on cross-sectional statistical analysis.

TCRdb recomputed calls from the 5' RACE reads with MiXCR, one row per CDR3 protein. The table shows about 160,000 distinct CDR3 sequences, with roughly 3.5% occurring only once. Germline CDR1 is SQVTM and CDR2 is ANQGSEA. This CDR3 spans 12 amino acids. V was cut by 4 bases and J by 4 bases, with 10 bases left in between. Source material: memory T cells sorted from blood. This TCR was recovered from a man between 18 and 35 years old in good health. The V call is TRBV29-1, the J call TRBJ1-2; no definite D call. In DNA, the CDR3 is TGCAGCGTTGTTGACCGATTCTATGGCTACACCTTC. As protein: CSVVDRFYGYTF.